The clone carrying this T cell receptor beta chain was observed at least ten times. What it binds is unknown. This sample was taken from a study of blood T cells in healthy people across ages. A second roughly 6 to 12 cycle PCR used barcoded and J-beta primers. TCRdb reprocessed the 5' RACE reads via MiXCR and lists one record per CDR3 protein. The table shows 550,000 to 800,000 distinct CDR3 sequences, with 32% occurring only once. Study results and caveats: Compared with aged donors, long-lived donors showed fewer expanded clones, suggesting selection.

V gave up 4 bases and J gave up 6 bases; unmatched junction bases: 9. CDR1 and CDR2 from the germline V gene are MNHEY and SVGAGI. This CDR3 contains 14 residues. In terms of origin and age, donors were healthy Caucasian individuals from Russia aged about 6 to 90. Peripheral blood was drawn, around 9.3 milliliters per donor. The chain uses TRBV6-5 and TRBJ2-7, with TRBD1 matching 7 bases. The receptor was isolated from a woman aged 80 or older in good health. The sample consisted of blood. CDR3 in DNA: TGTGCCAGCAGTTCAACAGGGGTTGTCGGCGAGCAGTACTTC. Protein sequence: CASSSTGVVGEQYF.